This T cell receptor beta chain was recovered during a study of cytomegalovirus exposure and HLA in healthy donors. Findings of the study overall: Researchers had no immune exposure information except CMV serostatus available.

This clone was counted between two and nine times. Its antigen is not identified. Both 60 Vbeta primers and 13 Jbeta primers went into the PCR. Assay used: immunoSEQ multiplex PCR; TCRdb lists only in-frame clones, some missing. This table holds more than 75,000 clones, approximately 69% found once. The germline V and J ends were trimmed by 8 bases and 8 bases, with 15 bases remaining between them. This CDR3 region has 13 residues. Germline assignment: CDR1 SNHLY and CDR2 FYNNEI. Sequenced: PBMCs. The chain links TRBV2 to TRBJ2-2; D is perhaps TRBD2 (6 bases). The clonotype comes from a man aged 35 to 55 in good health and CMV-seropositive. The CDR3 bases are TGTGCCAGCGGGCGGACTACAGCGGGGGAGCTGTTTTTT. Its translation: CASGRTTAGELFF.